The next 13 T cell receptor beta chains were all read from a single sample in a study of cytomegalovirus exposure and HLA in healthy donors. Some clones are missing from TCRdb's copy, which holds only in-frame ones; the method was immunoSEQ multiplex PCR. The table records some 240,000 clones, around 90% of them present only once. Specimen: PBMCs. The receptors stem from a woman between 18 and 29 years old in good health and CMV-seropositive.

The chain employs TRBV19 and TRBJ2-1; TRBD2 matches 13 bases. Germline V CDR1 and CDR2: LNHDA, SQIVND (reference sequence). V gave up 10 bases and J gave up 9 bases; unmatched junction bases: 9. This CDR3 is built from 14 residues. The CDR3 coding sequence is TGTGCCACCAAGGGACTAGCGGGATTTAGTGAGCAGTTCTTC. Translating it yields CATKGLAGFSEQFF.

V and J are TRBV5-4 and TRBJ1-2; D possibly corresponds to TRBD1 (5 bases). The V and J ends lost 0 bases and 8 bases respectively, with 17 bases between them. The germline V gene has CDR1 SGHNT and CDR2 YYREEE (reference sequence). This CDR3 region has 15 residues. The CDR3 DNA sequence: TGTGCCAGCAGCTTGGTCGGGGGAGGGATTCGGGGCTACACCTTC. Residues: CASSLVGGGIRGYTF.

V and J are TRBV6-1 and TRBJ2-7; D call uncertain. Trimming shortened V by 7 bases and J by 0 bases, and 7 bases separated the two germline ends. This CDR3 contains 12 residues. The germline V gene encodes CDR1 MNHNS and CDR2 SASEGT. The CDR3 DNA reads TGTGCCAGCAATATCGGCTCCTACGAGCAGTACTTC. This encodes CASNIGSYEQYF.

The V gene is TRBV2, the J gene TRBJ2-7; 12 bases map to TRBD2. The CDR3 is made up of 13 amino acids. CDR1 SNHLY and CDR2 FYNNEI come from the germline V gene. Trimming cost V 10 bases and J 3 bases; bases outside gene matches: 4. This CDR3 reads CAIGTSGRYEQYF. Here the CDR3 DNA reads TGTGCCATCGGGACTAGCGGGCGCTACGAGCAGTACTTC.

The chain uses TRBV7-9 and TRBJ2-2, with 9 bases matching TRBD2. Germline-derived CDR1 and CDR2 are SEHNR and FQNEAQ (reference sequence). The trim removed 5 bases at V and 7 bases at J, leaving 11 bases unmatched. The CDR3 covers 16 residues. CDR3 sequence: CASSPLAGEVFGELFF. DNA of the CDR3: TGTGCCAGCAGCCCATTAGCGGGAGAGGTGTTCGGGGAGCTGTTTTTT.

V gene TRBV28 combines with J gene TRBJ1-1; 9 bases map to TRBD1. Germline lookup yields CDR1 MDHEN and CDR2 SYDVKM. The CDR3 has 16 amino acids. V trimming: 6 bases; J trimming: 6 bases; junction bases outside the gene matches: 14. The CDR3 nucleotides read TGTGCCAGCAGCTCAGGATACAGGGGGCTTCACGCTGAAGCTTTCTTT. It yields the protein CASSSGYRGLHAEAFF.

The chain has TRBV6-6 and TRBJ2-7, with 8 bases identical to TRBD1. The CDR3 loop spans 14 amino acids. V lost 3 bases to trimming and J lost 5 bases; unmatched junction nucleotides: 6. Per germline, CDR1 MNHNY and CDR2 SVGAGI (reference sequence). This CDR3 reads CASSYPGTGDEQYF. CDR3 DNA: TGTGCCAGCAGTTATCCCGGGACAGGAGACGAGCAGTACTTC.

This clone was counted ten times or more. The chain has TRBV28 and TRBJ2-5; 7 nucleotides line up with TRBD2. The germline V gene has CDR1 MDHEN and CDR2 SYDVKM. J gave up 5 bases and V 2 bases, and 5 bases lay outside the gene matches. CDR3 size: 14 residues. CDR3 sequence: CASSLAGEAETQYF. CDR3 sequence (DNA): TGTGCCAGCAGTTTAGCGGGGGAGGCGGAGACCCAGTACTTC.

The J gene is TRBJ2-7, the V gene TRBV5-4; unclear D gene. V lost 3 bases, J lost 0 bases, and 10 bases lay in between. This CDR3 spans 14 amino acids. The germline CDR1 and CDR2 sequences are SGHNT and YYREEE (reference sequence). CDR3 DNA: TGTGCCAGCAGCTCCAGTGGCAACTCCTACGAGCAGTACTTC. It encodes CASSSSGNSYEQYF.

This clone appeared a single time. This sample also contains other DNA sequences that code for the same CDR3. The chain has TRBV11-2 and TRBJ2-7, with D possibly matching TRBD1 (5 bases). This CDR3 has 14 residues. Between the trimmed V and J ends, which lost 4 bases and 2 bases, there was a span of 12 bases. In germline, CDR1 is SGHAT, CDR2 FQNNGV. CDR3 protein: CASSSGQGPYEQYF. In DNA, the CDR3 is TGTGCCAGCAGCTCAGGCCAGGGCCCCTACGAGCAGTACTTC.

This clone has just a few counts. The J gene is TRBJ1-5, the V gene TRBV6-1; TRBD1 aligns across 7 bases. Germline CDR1 is MNHNS and CDR2 is SASEGT. CDR3 length: 15 amino acids. V was clipped by 2 bases and J by 2 bases; unmatched bases: 3. The CDR3 sequence is CASSEIQGRNQPQHF. CDR3 in DNA: TGTGCCAGCAGTGAAATACAGGGGCGCAATCAGCCCCAGCATTTT.

The chain carries TRBV30 and TRBJ2-6, with D maybe TRBD2 (6 bases). From germline, CDR1 is GTSNPN and CDR2 SVGIG (reference sequence). V shed 1 base and J shed 2 bases, with 9 bases lying between them. The CDR3 has 15 residues. In nucleotides, the CDR3 is TGTGCCTGGAGTGAAGGCGGGACTGGGGCCAACGTCCTGACTTTC. It is translated as CAWSEGGTGANVLTF.

This clone is a singleton in its sample. The V call is TRBV7-2, the J call TRBJ2-3; 7 bases map to TRBD1. Germline CDR1 and CDR2: SGHTA and FQGNSA. The J segment lost 6 bases and the V segment lost 3 bases, leaving 6 bases of the junction unmatched. This CDR3 spans 14 amino acids. CDR3 loop: CASSFRQGEDTQYF. The CDR3 DNA follows: TGTGCCAGCAGCTTCCGACAGGGCGAGGATACGCAGTATTTT. Variable domain in full (rest from reference TRBV7-2 and TRBJ2-3): GAGVSQSPSNKVTEKGKDVELRCDPISGHTALYWYRQSLGQGLEFLIYFQGNSAPDKSGLPSDRFSAERTGGSVSTLTIQRTQQEDSAVYLCASSFRQGEDTQYFGPGTRLTVL.